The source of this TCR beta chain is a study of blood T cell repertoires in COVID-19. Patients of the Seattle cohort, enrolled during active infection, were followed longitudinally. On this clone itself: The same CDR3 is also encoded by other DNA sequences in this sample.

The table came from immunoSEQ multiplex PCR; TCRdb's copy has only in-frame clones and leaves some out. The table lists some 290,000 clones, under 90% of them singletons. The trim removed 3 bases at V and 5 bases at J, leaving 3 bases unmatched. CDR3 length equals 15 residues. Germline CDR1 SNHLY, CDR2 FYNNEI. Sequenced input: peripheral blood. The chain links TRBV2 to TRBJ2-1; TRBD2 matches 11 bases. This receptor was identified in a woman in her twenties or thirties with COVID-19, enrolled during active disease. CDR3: CASSEEGLADNEQFF. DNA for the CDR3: TGTGCCAGCAGTGAGGAGGGACTAGCGGACAATGAGCAGTTCTTC.